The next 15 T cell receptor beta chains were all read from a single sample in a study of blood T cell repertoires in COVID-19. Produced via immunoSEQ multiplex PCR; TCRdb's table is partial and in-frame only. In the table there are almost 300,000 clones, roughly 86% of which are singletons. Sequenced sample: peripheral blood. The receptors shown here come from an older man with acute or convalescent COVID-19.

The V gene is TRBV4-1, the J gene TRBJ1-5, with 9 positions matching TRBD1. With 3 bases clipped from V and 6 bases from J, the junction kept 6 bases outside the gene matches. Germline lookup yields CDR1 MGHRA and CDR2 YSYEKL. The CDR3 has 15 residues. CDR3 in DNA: TGCGCCAGCAGCCAGAGGACAGGGGTAACTCAGCCCCAGCATTTT. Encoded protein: CASSQRTGVTQPQHF.

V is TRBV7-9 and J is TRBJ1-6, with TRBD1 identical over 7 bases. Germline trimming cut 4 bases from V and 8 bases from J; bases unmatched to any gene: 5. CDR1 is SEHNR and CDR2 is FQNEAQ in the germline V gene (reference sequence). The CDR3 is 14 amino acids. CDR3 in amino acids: CASSSRGSDSPLHF. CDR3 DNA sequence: TGTGCCAGCAGCTCCAGGGGGAGCGATTCACCCCTCCACTTT.

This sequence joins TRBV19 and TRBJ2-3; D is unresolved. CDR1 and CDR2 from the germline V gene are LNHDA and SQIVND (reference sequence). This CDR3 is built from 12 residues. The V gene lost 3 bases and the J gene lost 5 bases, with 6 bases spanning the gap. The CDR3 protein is CASSIPLDTQYF. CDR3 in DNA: TGTGCCAGTAGTATCCCCCTAGATACGCAGTATTTT.

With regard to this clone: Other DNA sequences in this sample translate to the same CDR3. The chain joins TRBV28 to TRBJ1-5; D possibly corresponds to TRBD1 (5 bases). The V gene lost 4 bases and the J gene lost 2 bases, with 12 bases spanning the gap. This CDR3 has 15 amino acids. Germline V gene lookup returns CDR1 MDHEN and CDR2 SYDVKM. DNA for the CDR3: TGTGCCAGCAGTTCTGGGGGGACCGGCAATCAGCCCCAGCATTTT. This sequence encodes CASSSGGTGNQPQHF. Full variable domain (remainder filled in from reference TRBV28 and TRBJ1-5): DVKVTQSSRYLVKRTGEKVFLECVQDMDHENMFWYRQDPGLGLRLIYFSYDVKMKEKGDIPEGYSVSREKKERFSLILESASTNQTSMYLCASSSGGTGNQPQHFGDGTRLSIL.

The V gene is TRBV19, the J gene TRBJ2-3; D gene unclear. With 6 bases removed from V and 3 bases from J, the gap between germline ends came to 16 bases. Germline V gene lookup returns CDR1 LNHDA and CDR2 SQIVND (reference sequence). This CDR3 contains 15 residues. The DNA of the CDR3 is TGTGCCAGTAGCTTCACTGCGAGAACGACAGATACGCAGTATTTT. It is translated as CASSFTARTTDTQYF.

CDR3 bases: TGTGCCAGCAGTTTTAAACCACTTTACAATGAGCAGTTCTTC. Protein product: CASSFKPLYNEQFF. This chain uses TRBV9 with TRBJ2-1; D is uncertain. This CDR3 contains 14 residues. V lost 5 bases and J lost 4, with 13 bases in between. CDR1 and CDR2 from the germline V gene are SGDLS and YYNGEE.

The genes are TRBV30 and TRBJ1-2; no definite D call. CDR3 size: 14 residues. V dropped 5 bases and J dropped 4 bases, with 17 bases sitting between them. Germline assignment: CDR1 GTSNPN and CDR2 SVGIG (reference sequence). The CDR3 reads CAWDPMSGAYGYTF. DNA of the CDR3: TGTGCCTGGGACCCAATGTCGGGTGCCTATGGCTACACCTTC.

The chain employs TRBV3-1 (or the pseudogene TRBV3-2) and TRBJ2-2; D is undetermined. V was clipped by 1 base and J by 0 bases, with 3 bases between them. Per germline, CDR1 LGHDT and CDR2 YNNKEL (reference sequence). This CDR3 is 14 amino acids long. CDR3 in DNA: TGTGCCAGCAGCCAAGTATCGAACACCGGGGAGCTGTTTTTT. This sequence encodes CASSQVSNTGELFF.

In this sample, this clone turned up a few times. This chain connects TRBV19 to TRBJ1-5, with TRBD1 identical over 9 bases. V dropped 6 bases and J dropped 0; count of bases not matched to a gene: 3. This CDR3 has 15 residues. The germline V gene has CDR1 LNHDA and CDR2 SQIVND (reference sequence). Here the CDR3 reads CASRRDRASNQPQHF. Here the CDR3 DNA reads TGTGCCAGTAGACGGGACAGGGCTAGCAATCAGCCCCAGCATTTT.

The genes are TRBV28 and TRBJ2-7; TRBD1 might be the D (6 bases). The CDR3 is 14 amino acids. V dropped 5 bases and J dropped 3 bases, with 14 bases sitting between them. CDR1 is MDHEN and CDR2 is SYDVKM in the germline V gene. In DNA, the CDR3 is TGTGCCAGCAGTCCAGATACAGGGTTCTACGAGCAGTACTTC. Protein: CASSPDTGFYEQYF. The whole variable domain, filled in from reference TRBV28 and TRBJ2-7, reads DVKVTQSSRYLVKRTGEKVFLECVQDMDHENMFWYRQDPGLGLRLIYFSYDVKMKEKGDIPEGYSVSREKKERFSLILESASTNQTSMYLCASSPDTGFYEQYFGPGTRLTVT.

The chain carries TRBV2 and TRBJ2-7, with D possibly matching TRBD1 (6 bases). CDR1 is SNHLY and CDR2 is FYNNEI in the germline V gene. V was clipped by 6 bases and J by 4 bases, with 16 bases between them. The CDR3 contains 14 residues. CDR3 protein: CASRVTGTLYEQYF. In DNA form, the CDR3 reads TGTGCCAGCAGGGTTACAGGGACCCTTTACGAGCAGTACTTC. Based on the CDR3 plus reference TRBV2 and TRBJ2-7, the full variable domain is EPEVTQTPSHQVTQMGQEVILRCVPISNHLYFYWYRQILGQKVEFLVSFYNNEISEKSEIFDDQFSVERPDGSNFTLKIRSTKLEDSAMYFCASRVTGTLYEQYFGPGTRLTVT.

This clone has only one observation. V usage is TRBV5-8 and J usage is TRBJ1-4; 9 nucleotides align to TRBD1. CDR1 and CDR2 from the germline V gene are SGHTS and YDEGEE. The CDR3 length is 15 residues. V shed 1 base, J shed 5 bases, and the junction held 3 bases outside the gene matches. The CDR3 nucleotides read TGTGCCAGCAGCTTGCTCGGGACAGGGAATGAAAAACTGTTTTTT. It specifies CASSLLGTGNEKLFF. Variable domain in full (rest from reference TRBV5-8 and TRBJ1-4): EAGVTQSPTHLIKTRGQQATLRCSPISGHTSVYWYQQALGLGLQFLLWYDEGEERNRGNFPPRFSGRQFPNYSSELNVNALELEDSALYLCASSLLGTGNEKLFFGSGTQLSVL.

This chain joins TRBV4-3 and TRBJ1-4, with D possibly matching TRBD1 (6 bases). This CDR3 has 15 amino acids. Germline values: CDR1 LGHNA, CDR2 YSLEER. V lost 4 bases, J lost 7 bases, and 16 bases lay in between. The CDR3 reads CASSPDRLRLEKLFF. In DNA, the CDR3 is TGCGCCAGCAGCCCAGACAGGCTCCGTCTTGAAAAACTGTTTTTT.

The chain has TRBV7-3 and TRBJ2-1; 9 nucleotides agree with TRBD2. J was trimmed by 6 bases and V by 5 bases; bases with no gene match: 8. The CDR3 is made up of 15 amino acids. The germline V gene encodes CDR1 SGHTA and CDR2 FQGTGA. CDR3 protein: CASSPAGGPGNEQFF. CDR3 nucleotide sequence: TGTGCCAGCAGCCCTGCGGGGGGGCCCGGCAATGAGCAGTTCTTC.

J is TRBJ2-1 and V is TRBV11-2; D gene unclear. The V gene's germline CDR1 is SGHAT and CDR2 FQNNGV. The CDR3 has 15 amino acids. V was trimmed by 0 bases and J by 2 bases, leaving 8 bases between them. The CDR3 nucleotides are TGTGCCAGCAGCTTAGAGGCGGATACCTACAATGAGCAGTTCTTC. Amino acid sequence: CASSLEADTYNEQFF.